This T cell receptor beta chain was obtained from a study of blood T cell repertoires in COVID-19 (dated by TCRdb to 2020 to 2021). Regarding the research as a whole: Collaborator samples came from the United States, Italy and Spain and covered acute and convalescent phases of COVID-19. The repertoires were made available in a free public database intended to serve as a resource for research on the immune response to SARS-CoV-2. Samples came from the ongoing ImmuneRACE study (first 160 participants) plus 1,254 subjects from 6 global collaborators. The material from the prospective study consisted of cDNA or gDNA derived from T cells, B-cell-depleted T cells, or PBMCs. Where available, HLA class I and class II types were taken from metadata supplied by the sample provider and were not determined by assay-based typing. Subjects who had been exposed to COVID-19, were actively infected with it, or had recovered from it provided the deeply sampled blood TCRbeta repertoires that made up the dataset. Nearly every sample came with metadata listing a de-identified subject ID, COVID-19 status, age in years and sex.

Participants in the prospective study were enrolled through a virtual design, were aged roughly 18 to 100 years, and lived in roughly 26 United States geographic areas. Cohort assignment in the prospective study relied on participant-reported clinical history from a screening survey and a study questionnaire. ImmuneRACE Cohort 3 recovered participants were defined by two consecutive negative NP/OP PCR tests, healthcare professional clearance, or symptom resolution. Each participant in the prospective study had whole blood, serum and a nasopharyngeal or oropharyngeal swab collected by mobile phlebotomists. Over a roughly 2-month period, participants in the prospective study had the option of providing additional blood draws and questionnaires. Before DNA extraction, blood samples from the prospective study were shipped at room temperature or frozen. TCRbeta CDR3 regions were amplified from genomic DNA by means of the immunoSEQ Assay, a bias-controlled multiplex PCR. In the original analysis: The number of nucleated cells in each sample was estimated by amplification of reference gene primers within the assay. To quantify the absolute abundance of each unique TCRbeta CDR3 rearrangement, sequence reads were collapsed and filtered. Productive Simpson clonality was computed per sample as the square root of Simpson's diversity index over productive rearrangements. TCRdb took over this immuneACCESS table, retaining in-frame rearrangements with V and J assigned. Such tables are incomplete; in checked studies, under half of the missing clones stem from an unresolved V gene, and the remainder is unexplained. V and J calls and clone size follow that table, whereas D and trimming were derived from the DNA. A total of approximately 230,000 clones appear in this sample, approximately 90% of them only once. 4.1% of the sample is held by the ten biggest clonotypes.

Worth noting for this clone: This clone's antigen is unknown. Per-base quality was not reported, and no clone a single base away is much larger than it.

The junction carries 16 bases between V and J, which are trimmed by 1 base and 4 bases respectively. Including cysteine and phenylalanine, the CDR3 has 16 amino acids. Of all the DNA, just the CDR3 is kept, 48 bases in frame from base 1. From a lookup of the germline V gene, CDR1 and CDR2 are KGHSH and LQKENI. What the authors observed across the whole study: How much clinical and demographic metadata was included differed by source and by participant, and the metadata was provided uncurated.

The specimen was PBMCs or T cells enriched from blood (not recorded which). The rearrangement joined TRBV18 to TRBJ1-2, and the D gene may be TRBD1, 5 bases matching. The clonotype originates from a woman under 40 who had recovered from COVID-19. In nucleotides, the sequence is TGTGCCAGCTCACCACGGGAACAGCTGGGGGGCTATGGCTACACCTTC. Its protein reads: CASSPREQLGGYGYTF.